The T cell receptor (beta chain) described here comes from a study of blood T cell repertoires in COVID-19 (dated by TCRdb to between 2020 and 2021). The study in broad terms: Collaborator samples came from the United States, Italy and Spain and covered acute and convalescent phases of COVID-19. The prospective study material was composed of cDNA or gDNA derived from T cells, B-cell-depleted T cells, or PBMCs. The dataset comprised deeply sampled blood TCRbeta repertoires from subjects exposed to, actively infected with, or recovered from COVID-19. A freely available public database, intended as a resource for researchers studying the immune response to SARS-CoV-2, is where the repertoires were released. The samples were drawn from the first 160 participants of the ongoing ImmuneRACE study and from 950 to 1,500 subjects provided by 6 global collaborators. Sample metadata almost always included a de-identified subject ID, COVID-19 status, age in years and sex. Where available, HLA class I and class II types were obtained from metadata supplied by the sample provider rather than from assay-based typing. Here is what the overall study found, with its caveats: The amount of clinical and demographic metadata varied by source and participant and was provided uncurated.

TCRbeta CDR3 regions were amplified from genomic DNA using the immunoSEQ Assay, a bias-controlled multiplex PCR. The published analysis was carried out like this. The number of nucleated cells in each sample was estimated from the amplification of reference gene primers within the assay. To quantify the absolute abundance of each unique TCRbeta CDR3 rearrangement, sequence reads were collapsed and filtered. For each sample, productive Simpson clonality was calculated as the square root of Simpson's diversity index over productive rearrangements. Drawn from immuneACCESS, this table holds only the in-frame rearrangements with V and J called that TCRdb kept. Clones are partly lost; checked studies trace under half to an unresolved V gene and leave the rest unexplained. From that table come the V and J calls and clone size; the DNA was used to work out D and trimming. The sample records 150,000 to 170,000 clones, approximately 79% of which are singletons. The ten largest account for around 7.7% of the sample.

In the prospective study, participants were roughly 18 to 100 years old, resided in around 25 geographic areas of the United States, and were enrolled through a virtual design. Cohort assignment in the prospective study relied on participant-reported clinical history from a screening survey and a study questionnaire. ImmuneRACE Cohort 3 recovered participants were defined by two consecutive negative NP/OP PCR tests, healthcare professional clearance, or symptom resolution. In the prospective study, mobile phlebotomists collected whole blood, serum and a nasopharyngeal or oropharyngeal swab from each participant. Participants in the prospective study had the option to provide additional blood draws and questionnaires over an approximately 2-month period. Before DNA extraction, blood samples from the prospective study were shipped at room temperature or frozen. In regard to this clone: Its binding antigen is unknown. Per-base quality was not reported, and no clone a single base away is much larger than it.

The receptor's source is a man aged 50 to 60 who had recovered from COVID-19. Sequencing was carried out using PBMCs or T cells enriched from blood (not recorded which).

CDR3 loop: CASSLDRSRGNTIYF. The DNA reads as follows: TGTGCCAGCAGCCTGGACAGATCTCGTGGAAACACCATATATTTT. Recombination linked TRBV3-1 (or the pseudogene TRBV3-2) to TRBJ1-3; matching of 6 bases hints at TRBD1 as the D gene. V and J lose 4 bases and 3 bases, and a span of 13 bases separates them. The germline V gene encodes CDR1 LGHDT and CDR2 YNNKEL (reference sequence). The CDR3 covers 15 residues, taking in both the cysteine and the phenylalanine. Only CDR3 DNA remains: 45 bases, in frame from the first base.